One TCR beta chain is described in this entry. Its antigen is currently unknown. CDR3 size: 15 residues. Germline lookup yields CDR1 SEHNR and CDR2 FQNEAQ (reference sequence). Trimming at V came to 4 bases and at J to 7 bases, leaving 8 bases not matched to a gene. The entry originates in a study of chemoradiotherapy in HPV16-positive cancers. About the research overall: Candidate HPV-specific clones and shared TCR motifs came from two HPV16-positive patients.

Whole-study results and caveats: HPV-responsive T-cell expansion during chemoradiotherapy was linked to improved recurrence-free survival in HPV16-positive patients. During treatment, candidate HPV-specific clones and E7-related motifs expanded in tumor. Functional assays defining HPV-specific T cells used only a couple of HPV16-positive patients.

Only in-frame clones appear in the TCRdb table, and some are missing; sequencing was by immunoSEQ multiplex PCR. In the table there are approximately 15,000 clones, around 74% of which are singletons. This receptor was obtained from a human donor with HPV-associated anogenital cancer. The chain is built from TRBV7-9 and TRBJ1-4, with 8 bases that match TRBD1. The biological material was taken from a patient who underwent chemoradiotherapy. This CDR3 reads CASSSTTGEPEKLFF. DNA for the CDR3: TGTGCCAGCAGCTCAACGACAGGGGAGCCTGAAAAACTGTTTTTT.